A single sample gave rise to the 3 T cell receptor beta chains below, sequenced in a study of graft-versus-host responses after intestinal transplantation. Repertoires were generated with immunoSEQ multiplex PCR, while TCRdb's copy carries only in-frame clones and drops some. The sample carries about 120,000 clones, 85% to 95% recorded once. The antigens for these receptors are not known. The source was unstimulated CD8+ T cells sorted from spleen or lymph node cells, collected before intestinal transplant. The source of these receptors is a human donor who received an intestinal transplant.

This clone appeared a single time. As DNA, the CDR3 is TGCGCCAGCAGCCAAACCCCCGGGACAGGGGGTAAGGGGCAGTTCTTC. This encodes CASSQTPGTGGKGQFF. This chain uses TRBV4-1 with TRBJ2-1; 11 bases match TRBD1. The CDR3 is 16 amino acids. J was trimmed by 12 bases and V by 2 bases; bases with no gene match: 12. The germline V gene has CDR1 MGHRA and CDR2 YSYEKL.

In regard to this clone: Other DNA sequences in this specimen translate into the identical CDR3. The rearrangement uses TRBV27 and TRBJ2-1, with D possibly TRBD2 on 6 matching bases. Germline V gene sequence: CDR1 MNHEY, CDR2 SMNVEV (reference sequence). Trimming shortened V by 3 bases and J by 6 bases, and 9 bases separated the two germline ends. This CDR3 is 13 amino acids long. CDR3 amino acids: CASSFGGINEQFF. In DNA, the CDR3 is TGTGCCAGCAGTTTTGGGGGGATCAATGAGCAGTTCTTC.

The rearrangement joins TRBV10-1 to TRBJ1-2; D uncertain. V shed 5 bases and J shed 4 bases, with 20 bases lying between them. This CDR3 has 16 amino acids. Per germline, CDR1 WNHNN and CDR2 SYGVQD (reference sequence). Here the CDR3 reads CASSINRRRKTYGYTF. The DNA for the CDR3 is TGCGCCAGCAGTATCAACAGAAGACGAAAGACCTATGGCTACACCTTC.